These 25 T cell receptor beta chains were all obtained from the same sample, sequenced in a study of blood T cell repertoires in COVID-19. Method: immunoSEQ multiplex PCR; TCRdb's copy keeps in-frame clones and lacks some. The sample consists of about 210,000 clones, over 70% of them appearing once. The sample taken for sequencing was peripheral blood. The source is a woman aged 70 to 79 with acute or convalescent COVID-19.

The chain has TRBV30 and TRBJ2-7; maybe TRBD2 (6 bases). The CDR3 covers 13 residues. Between the trimmed V and J ends, which lost 0 bases and 3 bases, there was a span of 9 bases. Germline V CDR1 and CDR2: GTSNPN, SVGIG (reference sequence). CDR3 coding DNA: TGTGCCTGGAGTGTAGGAGGGATCTACGAGCAGTACGTC. As protein: CAWSVGGIYEQYV.

The rearrangement uses TRBV10-3 and TRBJ2-1, with D possibly TRBD2 on 5 matching bases. Germline V gives CDR1 ENHRY, CDR2 SYGVKD. CDR3 length: 15 residues. Between the trimmed V and J ends, which lost 5 bases and 0 bases, there was a span of 11 bases. CDR3 in amino acids: CAISPQEGSYNEQFF. The CDR3, as DNA: TGTGCCATCAGTCCACAAGAGGGCTCCTACAATGAGCAGTTCTTC.

The J gene is TRBJ1-6, the V gene TRBV3-1 (or the pseudogene TRBV3-2); the D is unclear. V was shortened by 4 bases and J by 5 bases, with 15 bases between the two germline ends. The CDR3 contains 16 residues. Germline V gene lookup returns CDR1 LGHDT and CDR2 YNNKEL (reference sequence). As DNA, the CDR3 is TGTGCCAGCAGCCGGAAAGGTAGAACAGATAATTCACCCCTCCACTTT. As protein: CASSRKGRTDNSPLHF.

The chain employs TRBV13 and TRBJ2-2; D is unresolved. With 4 bases removed from V and 0 bases from J, the gap between germline ends came to 9 bases. Germline CDR1 PRHDT, CDR2 FYEKMQ (reference sequence). CDR3 length: 15 residues. The CDR3 DNA reads TGTGCCAGCAGCTACGTAGGAGCGAACACCGGGGAGCTGTTTTTT. This encodes CASSYVGANTGELFF.

This clone was counted once. This sequence joins TRBV29-1 and TRBJ2-1; D may be TRBD2 (5 bases). Germline lookup yields CDR1 SQVTM and CDR2 ANQGSEA. The V end was cut by 8 bases, the J end by 0 bases, with 11 bases between. The CDR3 has 13 residues. DNA of the CDR3: TGCAGCACCGAGCGGAGCTCCTACAATGAGCAGTTCTTC. Protein: CSTERSSYNEQFF.

This chain uses TRBV27 with TRBJ2-7; 10 nucleotides line up with TRBD2. Germline-derived CDR1 and CDR2 are MNHEY and SMNVEV (reference sequence). This CDR3 spans 15 amino acids. After removal of 2 bases from V and 3 bases from J, the junction contained 4 bases not matched to a gene. CDR3 DNA sequence: TGTGCCAGCAGTTTAAGGACTAGCGGTATCTACGAGCAGTACTTC. It specifies CASSLRTSGIYEQYF.

CDR3 protein: CASTSRTGELFF. The CDR3 DNA is TGTGCCAGCACCTCGCGAACCGGGGAGCTGTTTTTT. The chain uses TRBV7-9 and TRBJ2-2; D is unresolved. From germline, CDR1 is SEHNR and CDR2 FQNEAQ (reference sequence). This CDR3 is 12 amino acids long. V was pared by 7 bases and J by 5 bases, with 8 bases between.

J is TRBJ2-1 and V is TRBV11-2; 9 bases are shared with TRBD1. The germline V gene encodes CDR1 SGHAT and CDR2 FQNNGV. Trimming at V came to 5 bases and at J to 8 bases, leaving 1 base not matched to a gene. This CDR3 has 12 amino acids. Here the CDR3 reads CASSRDRDEQFF. The CDR3 coding sequence is TGTGCCAGCAGCCGGGACAGGGATGAGCAGTTCTTC.

The table lists this clone with a few counts. The chain links TRBV30 to TRBJ1-1, with unresolved D. The CDR3 is 12 residues long. V shed 3 bases and J shed 1 base, with 6 bases lying between them. The V gene's germline CDR1 is GTSNPN and CDR2 SVGIG (reference sequence). The CDR3 loop is CAWSPRNTEAFF. CDR3 sequence (DNA): TGTGCCTGGAGCCCGAGGAACACTGAAGCTTTCTTT.

The table lists this clone with a few counts. The chain links TRBV2 to TRBJ1-4; 7 bases fit TRBD1. This CDR3 is 13 amino acids long. Germline values: CDR1 SNHLY, CDR2 FYNNEI. V lost 4 bases, J lost 6 bases, and 2 bases stayed unmatched. CDR3 sequence (DNA): TGTGCCAGCAGTGGAACAGGGGATGAAAAACTGTTTTTT. Its translation: CASSGTGDEKLFF.

V is TRBV10-3 and J is TRBJ2-5; a possible D gene is TRBD2 (6 bases). The length of the CDR3 is 11 residues. Deletions cut 10 bases from V and 5 bases from J, with 11 bases between. Germline V lookup: CDR1 ENHRY, CDR2 SYGVKD. The chain's CDR3 is CATGTRETQYF. The CDR3 region has the DNA TGTGCCACCGGGACTCGTGAGACCCAGTACTTC.

The CDR3 loop reads CASSQVSTEAFF. The DNA for the CDR3 is TGTGCCAGCTCTCAAGTTAGCACTGAAGCTTTCTTT. The J gene is TRBJ1-1, the V gene TRBV6-6; D ambiguous. The V gene's germline CDR1 is MNHNY and CDR2 SVGAGI (reference sequence). This CDR3 has 12 residues. V dropped 8 bases and J dropped 4 bases, with 11 bases sitting between them.

The CDR3: CASSSGQGGYNSPLHF. CDR3 nucleotides: TGCGCCAGCAGCTCCGGACAGGGAGGTTATAATTCACCCCTCCACTTT. V gene TRBV5-1 combines with J gene TRBJ1-6, with 8 positions matching TRBD1. This CDR3 is 16 amino acids long. J gave up 4 bases and V 3 bases, and 6 bases lay outside the gene matches. CDR1 and CDR2 from the germline V gene are SGHRS and YFSETQ.

The gene calls are TRBV6-5 and TRBJ2-3; no clear D gene. The germline V gene encodes CDR1 MNHEY and CDR2 SVGAGI. The germline V and J ends were trimmed by 4 bases and 2 bases, with 10 bases remaining between them. This CDR3 spans 14 amino acids. The CDR3, as DNA: TGTGCCAGCAGTTCCCCTAGACTCACAGATACGCAGTATTTT. Protein sequence: CASSSPRLTDTQYF.

The chain has TRBV3-1 (or the pseudogene TRBV3-2) and TRBJ1-1; possibly TRBD1 for D (6 bases). The germline V gene has CDR1 LGHDT and CDR2 YNNKEL (reference sequence). V gave up 2 bases and J gave up 7 bases, with 8 bases separating them. The CDR3 is 12 amino acids. CDR3 nucleotide sequence: TGTGCCAGCAGCCAACAGACAGGTGAAGCTTTCTTT. Its translation: CASSQQTGEAFF.

The chain is built from TRBV15 and TRBJ1-1; D remains ambiguous. The CDR3 totals 15 residues. Germline V CDR1 and CDR2: LNHNV, YYDKDF (reference sequence). V lost 0 bases and J 4 bases, leaving 12 bases between the germline ends. The CDR3 loop reads CATSRDVPGRTEAFF. CDR3 bases: TGTGCCACCAGCAGAGATGTTCCAGGCCGCACTGAAGCTTTCTTT.

The rearrangement links TRBV13 to TRBJ2-3, with 9 bases aligning to TRBD2. Unmatched junction bases numbered 1, after V lost 5 bases and J lost 1 base. Germline V gene sequence: CDR1 PRHDT, CDR2 FYEKMQ (reference sequence). The CDR3 runs 14 residues. The CDR3 DNA reads as TGTGCCAGCAGCCGGACTAGCGGCACAGATACGCAGTATTTT. Protein sequence: CASSRTSGTDTQYF. The full variable domain, its missing parts supplied by reference TRBV13 and TRBJ2-3, is AAGVIQSPRHLIKEKRETATLKCYPIPRHDTVYWYQQGPGQDPQFLISFYEKMQSDKGSIPDRFSAQQFSDYHSELNMSSLELGDSALYFCASSRTSGTDTQYFGPGTRLTVL.

J is TRBJ2-3 and V is TRBV4-2; TRBD2 matches 12 bases. The CDR3 is 19 amino acids. Germline V gene data show CDR1 as LGHNA and CDR2 as YNFKEQ. The junction had 17 bases not matched to a gene; V was cut back by 9 bases and J by 1 base. CDR3 bases: TGTGCCAGTATTTACCCGACTAGCGGGGGCTTTCGAGGCACAGATACGCAGTATTTT. This gives the protein CASIYPTSGGFRGTDTQYF.

The rearrangement uses TRBV6-5 and TRBJ2-7; the D is unclear. Trimming took off 3 bases at V and 1 base at J, with 13 bases between the two ends. CDR3 length equals 15 residues. The germline gives CDR1 MNHEY, CDR2 SVGAGI. CDR3 sequence: CASSYAIGPSYEQYF. The CDR3, as DNA: TGTGCCAGCAGTTATGCTATCGGTCCATCCTACGAGCAGTACTTC.

The chain uses TRBV29-1 and TRBJ1-1; D not certain. The CDR3 runs 11 residues. Trimming removed 4 bases from V and 3 bases from J, with 6 bases in between. Germline CDR1 and CDR2: SQVTM and ANQGSEA. CDR3 sequence: CSVARYTEAFF. The CDR3 bases are TGCAGCGTTGCTCGGTACACTGAAGCTTTCTTT.

V is TRBV24-1 and J is TRBJ2-1; 11 nucleotides match TRBD1. Germline trimming cut 4 bases from V and 7 bases from J; bases unmatched to any gene: 8. The CDR3 spans 16 residues. Germline values: CDR1 KGHDR, CDR2 SFDVKD. CDR3: CATSDPGQGVKNEQFF. Here the CDR3 DNA reads TGTGCCACCAGTGACCCGGGACAGGGGGTCAAGAATGAGCAGTTCTTC.

The CDR3 DNA is TGTGCCAGCAGCCCTTACCCAGCCTACGAGCAGTACTTC. Residues: CASSPYPAYEQYF. The rearrangement links TRBV11-2 to TRBJ2-7, with unresolved D. This CDR3 is built from 13 residues. V lost 5 bases and J lost 2, with 10 bases in between. Germline values: CDR1 SGHAT, CDR2 FQNNGV.

This clone was observed at least ten times. The chain combines TRBV5-1 with TRBJ2-2, with TRBD2 as a possible D gene (5 bases). The CDR3 runs 13 residues. V dropped 0 bases and J dropped 6 bases, with 6 bases sitting between them. Germline V lookup: CDR1 SGHRS, CDR2 YFSETQ. DNA for the CDR3: TGCGCCAGCAGCTTGGGGACTGCCGGGGAGCTGTTTTTT. As protein: CASSLGTAGELFF.

This clone was observed a single time. The chain uses TRBV6-5 and TRBJ1-4; weak D call: TRBD1 (5 bases). This CDR3 is built from 15 residues. Germline loops: CDR1 MNHEY, CDR2 SVGAGI. The V end lost 6 bases, the J end lost 4 bases, and 15 bases lay between the germline ends. CDR3 coding DNA: TGTGCCAGCAGAAGGCAACGACAGAATAATGAAAAACTGTTTTTT. Its protein product is CASRRQRQNNEKLFF.

This chain connects TRBV25-1 to TRBJ1-3; D is unresolved. Trimming pared 3 bases from V and 3 bases from J, leaving 3 bases between. Germline CDR1 and CDR2: MGHDK and SYGVNS. The CDR3 runs 12 residues. The CDR3 DNA reads TGTGCCAGCAGTGACAGTGGAAACACCATATATTTT. Residues: CASSDSGNTIYF.